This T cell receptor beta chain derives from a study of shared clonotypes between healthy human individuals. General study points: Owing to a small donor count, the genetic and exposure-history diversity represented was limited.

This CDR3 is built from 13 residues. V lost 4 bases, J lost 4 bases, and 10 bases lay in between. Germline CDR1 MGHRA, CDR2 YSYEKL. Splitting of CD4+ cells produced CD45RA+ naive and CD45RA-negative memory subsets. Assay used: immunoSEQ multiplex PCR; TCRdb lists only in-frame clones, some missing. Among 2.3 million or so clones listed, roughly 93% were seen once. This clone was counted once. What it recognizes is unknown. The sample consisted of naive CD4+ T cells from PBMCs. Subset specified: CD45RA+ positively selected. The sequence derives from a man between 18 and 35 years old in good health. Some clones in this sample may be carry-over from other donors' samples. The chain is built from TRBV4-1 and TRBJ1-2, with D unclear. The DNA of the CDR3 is TGCGCCAGCAGCCCCCGGGCGAGCTATGGCTACACCTTC. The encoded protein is CASSPRASYGYTF.